The present T cell receptor beta chain was sequenced within a study of T cell responses to AZD1222 COVID-19 vaccine. On the study more broadly: Second doses were pooled across both intervals (about 4 or about 12 weeks).

Produced via immunoSEQ multiplex PCR; TCRdb's table is partial and in-frame only. The repertoire holds about 260,000 clones, approximately 93% seen once, with around 0.58% in the top ten. The CDR3 is 15 residues long. The V gene's germline CDR1 is SGDLS and CDR2 YYNGEE. V gave up 3 bases and J gave up 4 bases, with 16 bases separating them. Study outcomes and limitations: White British people made up most donors, females outnumbered males, and clonal diversity was possibly underestimated. Repertoire sampling happened only post peak T cell response.

A remark on this clone: The antigen is undetermined.

This material consisted of peripheral blood, taken on day 0 of AZD1222 vaccination. The source is an adult in good health. The chain links TRBV9 to TRBJ1-1, with D hard to call. CDR3 DNA sequence: TGTGCCAGCAGCGCAGACGGGAAAGGAAGCACTGAAGCTTTCTTT. It yields the protein CASSADGKGSTEAFF.